This passage covers 5 T cell receptor beta chains from one sample sequenced in a study of response to subunit inactivated influenza vaccine (dated by TCRdb to 2016 to 2018). The library was built by means of RT-PCR. TCRdb shows the sequencer as Illumina HiSeq 2500. TCRdb cleaned the public reads at Q25 with fastp, built clones with MiXCR and kept in-frame beta chains. A single entry per CDR3 protein holds the most common genes and DNA from its merged rows. This sample comprises about 520,000 distinct CDR3 sequences, roughly 9.7% of them detected only once. The top ten constitute around 12% of the sample. This sample's time point label indicates: around 45 days after influenza vaccine administration. The specimen was PBMCs from blood, collected roughly 48 days after vaccination. These receptor sequences come from a man aged 50 to 60 who received an inactivated influenza vaccine. Donor details come from another sample of the same person, matched by shared clones.

This clonotype was picked up a small number of times. The V call is TRBV18, the J call TRBJ1-1, with no clear D. CDR3 length: 14 residues. V was pared by 5 bases and J by 0 bases, with 10 bases between. CDR1 is KGHSH and CDR2 is LQKENI in the germline V gene. CDR3 DNA: TGTGCCAGCTCAAAAAGGGAGATGAACACTGAAGCTTTCTTT. As protein: CASSKREMNTEAFF.

V usage is TRBV29-1 and J usage is TRBJ2-2; TRBD2 matches 7 bases. CDR3 length equals 15 residues. The germline CDR1 and CDR2 sequences are SQVTM and ANQGSEA. J lost 1 base, V lost 7 bases, and 9 bases had no gene match. Here the CDR3 reads CSGGGWRRNTGELFF. DNA for the CDR3: TGCAGCGGGGGAGGGTGGCGGAGGAACACCGGGGAGCTGTTTTTT.

This clonotype was seen many times. The J gene is TRBJ2-7, the V gene TRBV7-8, with 9 positions matching TRBD2. The CDR3 has 16 amino acids. The germline V gene has CDR1 SGHVS and CDR2 FQNEAQ. V lost 4 bases, J lost 2 bases, and 9 bases stayed unmatched. The CDR3 DNA follows: TGTGCCAGCAGCTCTCCTGGCGGGAGGGCCCCCTACGAGCAGTACTTC. As protein: CASSSPGGRAPYEQYF.

This clonotype was detected a few times. This sequence joins TRBV7-3 and TRBJ2-1; 13 nucleotides match TRBD2. The CDR3 runs 16 residues. V was clipped by 4 bases and J by 6 bases; unmatched bases: 6. CDR1 is SGHTA, CDR2 FQGTGA, per germline. The CDR3, as DNA: TGTGCCAGCAGCTCCCTCGGACTAGCGGGAGCCAATGAGCAGTTCTTC. As protein: CASSSLGLAGANEQFF.

This clonotype showed up just a few times. This rearrangement joins TRBV9 to TRBJ2-1; 7 nucleotides line up with TRBD1. The CDR3 has 16 residues. Losses at the gene ends were 0 bases for V and 1 base for J; bases not matched to a gene: 4. Germline V gene sequence: CDR1 SGDLS, CDR2 YYNGEE. The CDR3 loop reads CASSVEGRGSYNEQFF. The CDR3 DNA follows: TGTGCCAGCAGCGTAGAGGGCAGGGGGTCCTACAATGAGCAGTTCTTC.